The clone carrying this T cell receptor (beta chain) appeared a few times. Antigen specificity is unknown. This record belongs to a study of T cell repertoires in cytomegalovirus infection. At the level of the study: Both a matching HLA type and CMV infection were indicated by public TCR beta signatures.

The study's findings and limits: Within the response measured ex vivo, HLA-C-restricted CMV-specific TCR beta clonotypes were dominant.

TCRdb analysed the reads with MiXCR anew, one entry per CDR3 protein. The repertoire holds nearly 550,000 distinct CDR3 sequences, 16% seen once, with 24% in the top ten. V shed 3 bases and J shed 2 bases, with 7 bases lying between them. Germline loops: CDR1 SGHNT, CDR2 YENEEA. The CDR3 sequence is 13 residues long. The clonotype originates from a human donor in good health (CMV status not recorded). Some clones in this sample may be carry-over from other donors' samples. V usage is TRBV11-3 and J usage is TRBJ1-1, with unresolved D. The sequenced material came from CD8+ T cells from PBMCs. The DNA for the CDR3 is TGTGCCAGCAGCTTCACGAGAAACACTGAAGCTTTCTTT. Its translation is CASSFTRNTEAFF.